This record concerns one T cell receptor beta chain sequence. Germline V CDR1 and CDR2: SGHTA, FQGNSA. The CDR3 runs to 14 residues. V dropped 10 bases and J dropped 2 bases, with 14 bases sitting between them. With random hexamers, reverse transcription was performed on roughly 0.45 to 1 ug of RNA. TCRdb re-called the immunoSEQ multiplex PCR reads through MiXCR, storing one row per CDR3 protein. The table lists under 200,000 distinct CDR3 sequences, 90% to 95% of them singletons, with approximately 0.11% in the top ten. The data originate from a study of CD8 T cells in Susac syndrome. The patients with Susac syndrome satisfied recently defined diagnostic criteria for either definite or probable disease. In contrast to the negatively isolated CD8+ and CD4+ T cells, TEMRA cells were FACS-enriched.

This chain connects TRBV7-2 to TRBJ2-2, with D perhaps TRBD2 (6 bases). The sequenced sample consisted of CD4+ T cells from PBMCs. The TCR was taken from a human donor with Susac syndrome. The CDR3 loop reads CATRGTYNTGELFF. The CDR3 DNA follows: TGTGCCACCCGAGGGACTTATAACACCGGGGAGCTGTTTTTT. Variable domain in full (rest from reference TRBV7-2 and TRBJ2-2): GAGVSQSPSNKVTEKGKDVELRCDPISGHTALYWYRQSLGQGLEFLIYFQGNSAPDKSGLPSDRFSAERTGGSVSTLTIQRTQQEDSAVYLCATRGTYNTGELFFGEGSRLTVL.